These T cell receptor beta chains were read from a single sample in a study of neurological immune-mediated disorders. TCRdb analysed the 5' RACE reads with MiXCR anew, one entry per CDR3 protein. This table has some 16,000 distinct CDR3 sequences, 9% appearing once. Source material: CD8+ T cells from blood. The receptor set was obtained from a middle-aged man in good health. Each CDR3 is given with its conserved first and last residue. The order of the fields is CDR3 length, J gene, V gene, D gene, clone size, CDR3 protein, CDR3 DNA. A D gene is named only where the DNA matches it firmly. Clone size is not always given. Where it is, it says once, few, many or a class for expanded clones.

14 TRBJ2-7 TRBV20-1 TRBD1 - CSAVSGGGSYEQYF TGCAGTGCTGTATCAGGGGGCGGCTCCTACGAGCAGTACTTC
14 TRBJ2-1 TRBV20-1 TRBD1 many CSATSGTGGGEQFF TGCAGTGCTACCTCCGGGACAGGGGGTGGGGAGCAGTTCTTC
13 TRBJ2-5 TRBV28 - many CASSFTHQETQYF TGTGCCAGCAGTTTTACCCACCAAGAGACCCAGTACTTC
15 TRBJ2-1 TRBV2 - many CASSEAGEAYNEQFF TGTGCCAGCAGTGAAGCGGGAGAGGCCTACAATGAGCAGTTCTTC
12 TRBJ2-3 TRBV7-2 - many CASSLARNTQYF TGTGCCAGCAGCTTGGCCCGCAATACGCAGTATTTT
15 TRBJ2-7 TRBV6-5 TRBD2 many CASSYGTSGTYEQYF TGTGCCAGCAGTTACGGGACTAGCGGGACCTACGAGCAGTACTTC
17 TRBJ2-2 TRBV7-9 TRBD1 many CASSEGTGTLNTGELFF TGTGCCAGCAGCGAAGGGACAGGGACTTTGAACACCGGGGAGCTGTTTTTT
15 TRBJ2-4 TRBV4-1 TRBD1 medium-sized CASSQVQGAGNIQYF TGCGCCAGCAGCCAAGTCCAGGGGGCAGGGAACATTCAGTACTTC
15 TRBJ2-6 TRBV6-2/TRBV6-3 TRBD2 many CATREDRSGANVLTF TGTGCCACCCGGGAGGACCGCTCTGGGGCCAACGTCCTGACTTTC
14 TRBJ2-5 TRBV20-1 - many CSVGSWRDAETQYF TGCAGTGTCGGAAGTTGGCGGGACGCTGAGACCCAGTACTTC
16 TRBJ2-7 TRBV20-1 - many CSARDLGGLLSYEQYF TGCAGTGCTAGAGATCTCGGGGGCCTCCTTTCCTACGAGCAGTACTTC
15 TRBJ2-7 TRBV28 - many CASSPASGSRYEQYF TGTGCCAGCAGCCCTGCGAGCGGGTCCCGCTACGAGCAGTACTTC
15 TRBJ2-1 TRBV4-3 - many CASSSQGGSYNEQFF TGCGCCAGCAGCTCGCAGGGGGGCTCCTACAATGAGCAGTTCTTC
18 TRBJ2-1 TRBV7-9 TRBD1 many CASSPGTGGSVSYNEQFF TGTGCCAGCAGTCCCGGGACAGGGGGCAGCGTCTCCTACAATGAGCAGTTCTTC